Each of the 19 T cell receptor beta chains below was sequenced from the same sample in a study of cytomegalovirus exposure and HLA in healthy donors. Vbeta (60) and Jbeta (13) primers were used in the PCR. Only in-frame clones appear in the TCRdb table, and some are missing; sequencing was by immunoSEQ multiplex PCR. Of over 100,000 clones listed, roughly 73% are singletons. The sample comprised PBMCs. Receptor source: a woman in her twenties or thirties in good health and CMV-seronegative.

The chain carries TRBV5-1 and TRBJ1-1, with a tentative D call TRBD1 (5 bases). Germline V gene data show CDR1 as SGHRS and CDR2 as YFSETQ. Trimming cost V 0 bases and J 4 bases, with 13 bases left between them. This CDR3 has 15 amino acids. The CDR3 is CASSLAPRVSTEAFF. CDR3 coding DNA: TGCGCCAGCAGCTTGGCCCCCAGGGTCAGCACTGAAGCTTTCTTT.

The chain employs TRBV11-3 and TRBJ2-1; 7 bases fit TRBD2. CDR3 length equals 16 residues. The germline V gene has CDR1 SGHNT and CDR2 YENEEA. Unmatched junction bases numbered 6, after V lost 1 base and J lost 3 bases. The CDR3 sequence is CASSLGGGNYYNEQFF. CDR3 bases: TGTGCCAGCAGCTTAGGGGGGGGGAACTACTACAATGAGCAGTTCTTC. The variable domain in full, completed from reference TRBV11-3 and TRBJ2-1, reads EAGVVQSPRYKIIEKKQPVAFWCNPISGHNTLYWYLQNLGQGPELLIRYENEEAVDDSQLPKDRFSAERLKGVDSTLKIQPAELGDSAVYLCASSLGGGNYYNEQFFGPGTRLTVL.

The chain links TRBV10-1 to TRBJ1-2; 11 nucleotides match TRBD1. Trimming cost V 4 bases and J 4 bases; bases outside gene matches: 5. The V gene's germline CDR1 is WNHNN and CDR2 SYGVQD (reference sequence). This CDR3 has 15 amino acids. CDR3 sequence reads: CASSATGTGGYGYTF. The CDR3 DNA is TGCGCCAGCAGTGCAACCGGGACAGGGGGCTATGGCTACACCTTC.

This clone appeared once. This sequence joins TRBV5-1 and TRBJ2-5, with 9 positions matching TRBD1. The germline V gene has CDR1 SGHRS and CDR2 YFSETQ. V lost 4 bases to trimming and J lost 4 bases; unmatched junction nucleotides: 5. The CDR3 sequence is 14 residues long. The DNA of the CDR3 is TGCGCCAGCAGCACGGAGACAGGGGGAGAGACCCAGTACTTC. The encoded protein is CASSTETGGETQYF.

In its sample, this clone was seen a few times. The V gene is TRBV5-1, the J gene TRBJ1-3; D is possibly TRBD1 (5 bases). V lost 0 bases and J 3 bases, leaving 10 bases between the germline ends. The germline V gene has CDR1 SGHRS and CDR2 YFSETQ. CDR3 size: 15 residues. The CDR3 reads CASSLVGQDGNTIYF. The CDR3 DNA follows: TGCGCCAGCAGCTTGGTGGGGCAAGATGGAAACACCATATATTTT.

The chain has TRBV2 and TRBJ2-2, with a weak D call TRBD2 (6 bases). V was shortened by 6 bases and J by 3 bases, with 14 bases between the two germline ends. Germline CDR1 SNHLY, CDR2 FYNNEI. The CDR3 extends over 15 amino acids. The CDR3 region has the DNA TGTGCCAGCAGCGATGGTAGCGGATACACCGGGGAGCTGTTTTTT. Protein: CASSDGSGYTGELFF.

This clone turned up a few times. The rearrangement links TRBV4-3 to TRBJ1-2; weak D call: TRBD1 (5 bases). The CDR3 has 19 residues. V was cut by 7 bases and J by 2 bases, with 29 bases left in between. Germline loops: CDR1 LGHNA, CDR2 YSLEER. The CDR3 sequence: CASTPTWRGRPDRNYGYTF. The DNA of the CDR3 is TGCGCCAGCACCCCGACCTGGAGGGGTAGACCAGACCGAAACTATGGCTACACCTTC.

Turning to this clone: The junction and the germline gene differ at one end; a read error may be behind it. This sequence joins TRBV7-7 and TRBJ1-6; TRBD1 might be the D (6 bases). Germline lookup yields CDR1 SSHAT and CDR2 FNYEAQ (reference sequence). The CDR3 loop spans 15 amino acids. The CDR3 DNA reads as TGTGCTAGCAGCTTAGAACAGGGAGGGGGTTCACCCCTCCACTTT. Amino acids: CASSLEQGGGSPLHF.

This clone was seen more than once but under ten times. The chain is built from TRBV6-5 and TRBJ1-2, with D unclear. CDR3 length: 13 amino acids. V lost 6 bases and J 7 bases, leaving 15 bases between the germline ends. Germline V gene data show CDR1 as MNHEY and CDR2 as SVGAGI. CDR3 nucleotide sequence: TGTGCCAGCAGACCCTCCAGTCGGGGTGGCTACACCTTC. Translating gives CASRPSSRGGYTF.

This clone turned up a few times. V gene TRBV30 combines with J gene TRBJ2-2, with D uncertain. CDR3 length equals 13 residues. Per germline, CDR1 GTSNPN and CDR2 SVGIG (reference sequence). Trimming removed 2 bases from V and 7 bases from J, with 11 bases in between. Here the CDR3 reads CAWSFFTGGELFF. The CDR3 DNA follows: TGTGCCTGGAGTTTCTTCACGGGCGGGGAGCTGTTTTTT.

The chain is built from TRBV19 and TRBJ2-1; possibly TRBD1 for D (6 bases). Germline V gene sequence: CDR1 LNHDA, CDR2 SQIVND (reference sequence). Deletions cut 6 bases from V and 10 bases from J, with 10 bases between. The CDR3 totals 11 residues. CDR3 protein: CASRYRDEQFF. DNA for the CDR3: TGTGCCAGTAGGTACAGGGACGAGCAGTTCTTC.

The chain combines TRBV7-9 with TRBJ1-4, with D hard to call. Between the trimmed V and J ends, which lost 3 bases and 8 bases, there was a span of 13 bases. Germline V gene data show CDR1 as SEHNR and CDR2 as FQNEAQ (reference sequence). This CDR3 contains 14 residues. For the CDR3, the DNA is TGTGCCAGCAGCTTTACAGAGGGCTGGGAAAAACTGTTTTTT. Protein product: CASSFTEGWEKLFF.

This clone was detected only a few times. The genes are TRBV6-5 and TRBJ1-1, with unresolved D. In germline, CDR1 is MNHEY, CDR2 SVGAGI. The CDR3 covers 13 residues. Trimming took 4 bases from V and 1 from J, leaving 7 bases between them. The CDR3 DNA reads as TGTGCCAGCAGTTGGTCAGGGAACACTGAAGCTTTCTTT. Residues: CASSWSGNTEAFF.

Remarks on this clone: In this CDR3 the conserved last residue, phenylalanine or tryptophan, is missing, so a read error is likely. This sequence joins TRBV12-5 and TRBJ1-2, with D possibly being TRBD1 (5 bases). The germline CDR1 and CDR2 sequences are LGHNT and FRNRAP. The CDR3 spans 14 residues. The V end was cut by 1 base, the J end by 5 bases, with 11 bases between. Here the CDR3 DNA reads TGTGCTAGTGGTTTGGGGGTGGGGACTTATGGCTACACCTCC. Translated: CASGLGVGTYGYTS.

This chain connects TRBV12-5 to TRBJ1-5; D perhaps matches TRBD1 (6 bases). This CDR3 contains 15 residues. Germline V CDR1 and CDR2: LGHNT, FRNRAP. V was trimmed by 4 bases and J by 5 bases, leaving 15 bases between them. Here the CDR3 reads CASGYGAGADQPQHF. CDR3 in DNA: TGTGCTAGTGGTTACGGGGCGGGGGCTGATCAGCCCCAGCATTTT.

The J gene is TRBJ2-7, the V gene TRBV5-6; the match to TRBD1 covers 7 bases. The CDR3 length is 14 residues. V shed 4 bases, J shed 5 bases, and the junction held 9 bases outside the gene matches. Germline V lookup: CDR1 SGHDT, CDR2 YYEEEE. Written as DNA, the CDR3 is TGTGCCAGCAGCCCTACCGGGACAGCGAACGAGCAGTACTTC. This sequence encodes CASSPTGTANEQYF.

The chain employs TRBV5-1 and TRBJ1-2, with 7 bases lining up with TRBD1. This CDR3 has 12 amino acids. With 4 bases clipped from V and 6 bases from J, the junction kept 3 bases outside the gene matches. The germline V gene encodes CDR1 SGHRS and CDR2 YFSETQ. CDR3 DNA: TGCGCCAGCAGCCGGGACAGCGATGGCTACACCTTC. This encodes CASSRDSDGYTF.

The chain combines TRBV18 with TRBJ1-1, with D tentatively TRBD1 (6 bases). V was trimmed by 3 bases and J by 5 bases, leaving 19 bases between them. The CDR3 contains 16 residues. Germline loops: CDR1 KGHSH, CDR2 LQKENI. The CDR3 here is CASSPSGTGIGTEAFF. CDR3 bases: TGTGCCAGCTCACCTTCAGGAACAGGGATCGGGACTGAAGCTTTCTTT.

The chain links TRBV2 to TRBJ1-6, with D possibly matching TRBD1 (5 bases). The germline V and J ends were trimmed by 4 bases and 2 bases, with 6 bases remaining between them. The CDR3 runs 14 residues. Germline V gives CDR1 SNHLY, CDR2 FYNNEI. The CDR3 reads CASSATAYNSPLHF. The CDR3 region has the DNA TGTGCCAGCAGTGCGACAGCCTATAATTCACCCCTCCACTTT.